This TCR beta chain was profiled in a study of identical twins. The study, taken as a whole, reports: The study reached conclusions through statistical analysis that was cross-sectional, not following the same donors.

This clonotype has a count of ten or more. Its antigen is undetermined. TCRdb re-analysed the 5' RACE reads in MiXCR, keeping a single row per CDR3 protein. The sample includes over 200,000 distinct CDR3 sequences, about 10% seen only once; the top ten take approximately 9.1%. There are 13 residues in the CDR3. The V end was cut by 0 bases, the J end by 8 bases, with 8 bases between. The germline V gene encodes CDR1 SGDLS and CDR2 YYNGEE. The chain employs TRBV9 and TRBJ2-2; D gene unclear. Sequences were obtained from memory T cells sorted from blood. The receptor's source is a man aged 50-60 years in good health. The CDR3 loop reads CASSVAQVGELFF. The CDR3, as DNA: TGTGCCAGCAGCGTAGCTCAGGTGGGGGAGCTGTTTTTT.